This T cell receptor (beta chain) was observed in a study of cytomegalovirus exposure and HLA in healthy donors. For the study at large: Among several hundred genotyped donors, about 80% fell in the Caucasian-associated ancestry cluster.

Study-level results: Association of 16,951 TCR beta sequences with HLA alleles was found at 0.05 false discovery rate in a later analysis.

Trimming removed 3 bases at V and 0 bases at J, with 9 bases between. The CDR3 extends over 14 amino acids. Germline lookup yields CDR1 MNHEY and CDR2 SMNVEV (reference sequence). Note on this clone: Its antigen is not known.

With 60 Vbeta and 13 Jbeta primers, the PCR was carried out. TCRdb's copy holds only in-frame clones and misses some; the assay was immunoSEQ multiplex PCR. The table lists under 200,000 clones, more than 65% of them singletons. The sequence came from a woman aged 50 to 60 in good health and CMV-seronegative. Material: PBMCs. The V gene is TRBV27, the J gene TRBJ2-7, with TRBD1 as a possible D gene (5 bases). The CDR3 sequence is CASSLTDGSYEQYF. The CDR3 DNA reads TGTGCCAGCAGTTTGACAGATGGCTCCTACGAGCAGTACTTC.